The entry that follows covers one T cell receptor (beta chain) sequence. Its antigen is not identified. This record belongs to a study of blood T cells in healthy people across ages. Overall study findings and caveats: Aged donors had fewer naive CD4+ cells and lower diversity than long-lived donors.

Next came a second PCR, run for about 7 to 11 cycles, which used a sample-barcoded 5' primer along with a J-beta primer mix. One entry per CDR3 protein results from TCRdb running MiXCR on the 5' RACE reads. The sample yields about 1.8 million distinct CDR3 sequences, about 49% seen once. Samples each had at least 5.5 micrograms of total RNA extracted. The germline CDR1 and CDR2 sequences are MNHEY and SVGEGT. This CDR3 spans 12 amino acids. Trimming took 4 bases from V and 4 from J, leaving 5 bases between them. This sequence originates from a woman aged 35 to 49 in good health. The material sequenced was blood. The chain is built from TRBV6-2 or TRBV6-3 and TRBJ2-1; D is undetermined. CDR3 protein: CASSWAYNEQFF. The CDR3 DNA reads as TGTGCCAGCAGTTGGGCATACAATGAGCAGTTCTTC.